The next 5 T cell receptor beta chains were all read from a single sample in a study of regulatory T cells in long-lasting Graves disease. Time point given: newly diagnosed GD, antithyroid drugs for less than 3 months. The TCR library used RNA extracted from PBMCs. The TCR beta library used iRepertoire HTBI primers with Arm-PCR amplification of CDR3. TCRdb reprocessed the multiplex PCR reads with MiXCR, giving one entry per CDR3 protein. The sample gives roughly 500,000 distinct CDR3 sequences, approximately 12% of which show up once; about 8.3% is in the top ten. The sample was also reused in another study, on T cells in Graves' hyperthyroidism and ophthalmopathy.

The starting material was peripheral blood mononuclear cells (PBMCs), obtained at new diagnosis, from a patient treated with antithyroid drugs. All receptors derive from a woman under 40 with Graves disease.

The table lists this clonotype with many counts. The gene calls are TRBV2 and TRBJ2-7, with D possibly being TRBD2 (6 bases). This CDR3 is 13 amino acids long. The germline V gene encodes CDR1 SNHLY and CDR2 FYNNEI. The V end was cut by 3 bases, the J end by 3 bases, with 9 bases between. CDR3 region: CASSDGGVYEQYF. The CDR3 bases are TGTGCCAGCAGTGACGGGGGAGTCTACGAGCAGTACTTC.

This clonotype was picked up many times. Possible read error: a much larger clone is one base away. This sequence joins TRBV7-3 and TRBJ1-1; tentative D call: TRBD1 (6 bases). V was clipped by 3 bases and J by 2 bases, with 7 bases between them. From germline, CDR1 is SGHTA and CDR2 FQGTGA. This CDR3 comprises 13 residues. CDR3 nucleotides: TGTGCCAGCAGCTTGGGACATAACACTGAAGCTTTCTTT. This translates into CASSLGHNTEAFF.

This clonotype was seen at least ten times. The chain joins TRBV5-8 to TRBJ2-1; tentative D call: TRBD2 (5 bases). V dropped 0 bases and J dropped 8 bases, with 15 bases sitting between them. Germline lookup yields CDR1 SGHTS and CDR2 YDEGEE. The CDR3 runs to 15 residues. In DNA, the CDR3 is TGTGCCAGCAGCTTGGGCCTAGTGACCGGGGATGAGCAGTTCTTC. Translating it yields CASSLGLVTGDEQFF.

The rearrangement uses TRBV3-1 and TRBJ2-3; D is unresolved. The CDR3 is made up of 14 amino acids. Germline V lookup: CDR1 LGHDT, CDR2 YNNKEL (reference sequence). V lost 1 base and J 4 bases, leaving 9 bases between the germline ends. CDR3 sequence: CASSQVPGADTQYF. The CDR3 nucleotides are TGTGCCAGCAGCCAAGTCCCAGGTGCAGATACGCAGTATTTT.

This clonotype was found many times. The V gene is TRBV2, the J gene TRBJ2-1; D is ambiguous. The germline V and J ends were trimmed by 6 bases and 0 bases, with 6 bases remaining between them. CDR1 is SNHLY, CDR2 FYNNEI, per germline. CDR3 length equals 13 residues. CDR3 nucleotide sequence: TGTGCCAGCAGGCGAAGCTCCTACAATGAGCAGTTCTTC. This translates into CASRRSSYNEQFF. The full variable domain, rest sourced from reference TRBV2 and TRBJ2-1, is EPEVTQTPSHQVTQMGQEVILRCVPISNHLYFYWYRQILGQKVEFLVSFYNNEISEKSEIFDDQFSVERPDGSNFTLKIRSTKLEDSAMYFCASRRSSYNEQFFGPGTRLTVL.